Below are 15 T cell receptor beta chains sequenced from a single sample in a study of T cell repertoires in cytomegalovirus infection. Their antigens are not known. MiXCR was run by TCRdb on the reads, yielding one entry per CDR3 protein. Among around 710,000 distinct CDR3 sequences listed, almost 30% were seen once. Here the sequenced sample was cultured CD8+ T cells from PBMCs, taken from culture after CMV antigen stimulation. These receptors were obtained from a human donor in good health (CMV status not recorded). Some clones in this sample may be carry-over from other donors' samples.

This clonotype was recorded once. DNA for the CDR3: TGTGCCAGCAGCTACCGACAGGGGATAGCCGGGGAGCTGTTTTTT. Translation gives CASSYRQGIAGELFF. The chain couples TRBV9 to TRBJ2-2, with TRBD1 matching 8 bases. CDR1 and CDR2 (germline): SGDLS, YYNGEE. Trimming removed 4 bases from V and 6 bases from J; junction bases left unmatched: 8. This CDR3 comprises 15 residues.

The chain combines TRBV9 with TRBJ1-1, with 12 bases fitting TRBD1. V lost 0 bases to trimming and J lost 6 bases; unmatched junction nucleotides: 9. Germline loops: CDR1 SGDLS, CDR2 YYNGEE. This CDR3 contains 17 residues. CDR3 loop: CASSVAPPGQGAAEAFF. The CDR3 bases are TGTGCCAGCAGCGTAGCCCCCCCGGGACAGGGGGCGGCTGAAGCTTTCTTT. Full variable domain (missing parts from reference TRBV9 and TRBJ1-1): DSGVTQTPKHLITATGQRVTLRCSPRSGDLSVYWYQQSLDQGLQFLIQYYNGEERAKGNILERFSAQQFPDLHSELNLSSLELGDSALYFCASSVAPPGQGAAEAFFGQGTRLTVV.

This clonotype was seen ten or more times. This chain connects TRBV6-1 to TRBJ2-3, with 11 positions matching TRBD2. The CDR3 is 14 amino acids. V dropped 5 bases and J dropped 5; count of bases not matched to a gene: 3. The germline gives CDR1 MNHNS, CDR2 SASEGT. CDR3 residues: CASSIAGGVDTQYF. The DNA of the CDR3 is TGTGCCAGCAGTATAGCGGGGGGGGTAGATACGCAGTATTTT.

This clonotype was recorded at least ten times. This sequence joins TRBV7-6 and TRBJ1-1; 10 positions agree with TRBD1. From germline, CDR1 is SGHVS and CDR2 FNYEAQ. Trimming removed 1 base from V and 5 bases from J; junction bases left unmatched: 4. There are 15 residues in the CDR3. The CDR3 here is CASSLGTGGETEAFF. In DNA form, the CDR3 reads TGTGCCAGCAGCTTAGGGACAGGGGGGGAGACTGAAGCTTTCTTT.

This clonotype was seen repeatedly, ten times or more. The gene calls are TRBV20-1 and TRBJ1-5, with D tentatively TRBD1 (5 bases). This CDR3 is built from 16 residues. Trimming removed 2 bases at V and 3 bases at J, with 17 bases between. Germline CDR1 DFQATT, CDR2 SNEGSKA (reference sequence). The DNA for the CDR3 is TGCAGTGCTAGAAGGAGGGTGGGACGGAACAATCAGCCCCAGCATTTT. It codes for CSARRRVGRNNQPQHF.

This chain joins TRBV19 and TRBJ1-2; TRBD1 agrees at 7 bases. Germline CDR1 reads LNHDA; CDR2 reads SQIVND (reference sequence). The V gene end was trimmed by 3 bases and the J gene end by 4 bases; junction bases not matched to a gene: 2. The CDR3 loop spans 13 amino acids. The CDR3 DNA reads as TGTGCCAGTAGTATGGACAGGACCTATGGCTACACCTTC. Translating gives CASSMDRTYGYTF. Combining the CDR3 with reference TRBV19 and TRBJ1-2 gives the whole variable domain DGGITQSPKYLFRKEGQNVTLSCEQNLNHDAMYWYRQDPGQGLRLIYYSQIVNDFQKGDIAEGYSVSREKKESFPLTVTSAQKNPTAFYLCASSMDRTYGYTFGSGTRLTVV.

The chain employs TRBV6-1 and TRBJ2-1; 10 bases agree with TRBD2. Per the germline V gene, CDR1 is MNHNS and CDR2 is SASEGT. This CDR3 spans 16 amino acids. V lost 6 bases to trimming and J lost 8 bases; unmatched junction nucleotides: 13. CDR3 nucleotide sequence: TGTGCCAGCAGCTACGCACTAGCGGGGATCCCCGATGAGCAGTTCTTC. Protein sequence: CASSYALAGIPDEQFF.

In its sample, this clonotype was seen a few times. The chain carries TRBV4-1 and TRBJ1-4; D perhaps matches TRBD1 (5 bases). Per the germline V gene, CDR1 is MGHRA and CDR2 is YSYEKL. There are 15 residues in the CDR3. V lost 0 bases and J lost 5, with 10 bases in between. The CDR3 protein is CASSQDSGANEKLFF. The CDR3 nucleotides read TGCGCCAGCAGCCAAGATTCTGGGGCAAATGAAAAACTGTTTTTT.

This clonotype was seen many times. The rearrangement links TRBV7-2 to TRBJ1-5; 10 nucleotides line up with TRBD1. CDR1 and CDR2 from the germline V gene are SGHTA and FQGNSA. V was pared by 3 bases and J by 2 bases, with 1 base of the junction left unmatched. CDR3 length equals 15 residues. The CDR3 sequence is CASSFDRGRNQPQHF. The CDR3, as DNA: TGTGCCAGCAGCTTTGACAGGGGGCGCAATCAGCCCCAGCATTTT.

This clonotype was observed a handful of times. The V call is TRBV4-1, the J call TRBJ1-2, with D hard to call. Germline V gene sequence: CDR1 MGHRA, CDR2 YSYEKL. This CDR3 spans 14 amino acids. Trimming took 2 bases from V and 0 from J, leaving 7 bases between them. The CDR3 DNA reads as TGCGCCAGCAGCCAACAGATTACTAACTATGGCTACACCTTC. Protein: CASSQQITNYGYTF.

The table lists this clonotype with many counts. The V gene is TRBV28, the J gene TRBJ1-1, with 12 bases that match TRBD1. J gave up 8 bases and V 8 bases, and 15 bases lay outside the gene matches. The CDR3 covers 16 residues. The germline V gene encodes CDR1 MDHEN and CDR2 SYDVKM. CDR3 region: CASGGGQGARYGEAFF. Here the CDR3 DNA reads TGTGCCAGCGGGGGGGGACAGGGGGCCCGGTATGGCGAAGCTTTCTTT.

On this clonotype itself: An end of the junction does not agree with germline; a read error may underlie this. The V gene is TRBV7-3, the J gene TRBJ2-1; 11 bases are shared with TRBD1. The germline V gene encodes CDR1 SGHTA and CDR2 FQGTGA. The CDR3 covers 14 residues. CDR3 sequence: CASSPPGRTGGLEF. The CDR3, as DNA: TGTGCCAGCAGCCCCCCTGGTCGGACAGGGGGCCTAGAATTC. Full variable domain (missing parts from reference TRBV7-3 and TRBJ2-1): GAGVSQTPSNKVTEKGKYVELRCDPISGHTALYWYRQSLGQGPEFLIYFQGTGAADDSGLPNDRFFAVRPEGSVSTLKIQRTERGDSAVYLCASSPPGRTGGLEFGPGTRLTVL.

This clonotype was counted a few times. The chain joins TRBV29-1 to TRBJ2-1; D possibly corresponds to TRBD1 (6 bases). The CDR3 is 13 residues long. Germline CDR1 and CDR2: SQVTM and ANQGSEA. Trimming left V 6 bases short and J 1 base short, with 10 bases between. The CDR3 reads CSVDGQSYNEQFF. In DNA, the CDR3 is TGCAGCGTAGATGGACAGTCCTACAATGAGCAGTTCTTC.

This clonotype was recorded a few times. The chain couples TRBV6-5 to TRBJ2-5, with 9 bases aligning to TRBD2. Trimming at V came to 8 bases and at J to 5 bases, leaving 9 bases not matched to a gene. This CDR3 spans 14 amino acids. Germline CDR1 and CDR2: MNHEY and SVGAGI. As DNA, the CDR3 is TGTGCCAGCTGGAGCGGGGGGCCTAGGGAGACCCAGTACTTC. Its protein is CASWSGGPRETQYF.

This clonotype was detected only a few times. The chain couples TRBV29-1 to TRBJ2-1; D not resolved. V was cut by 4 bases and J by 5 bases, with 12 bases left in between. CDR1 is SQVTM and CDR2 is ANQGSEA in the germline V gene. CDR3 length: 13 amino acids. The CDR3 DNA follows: TGCAGCGTTGTTGCGTCTATCAACAATGAGCAGTTCTTC. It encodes CSVVASINNEQFF.